This TCR beta chain was observed in a study of cytomegalovirus exposure and HLA in healthy donors. General study points: The dataset shows that most TCR sequences were rare, while some public TCRs occurred in many donors.

From germline, CDR1 is MNHEY and CDR2 SMNVEV (reference sequence). The CDR3 runs 14 residues. The J segment lost 0 bases and the V segment lost 6 bases, leaving 3 bases of the junction unmatched. For this clone: What it binds is unknown.

Data came from immunoSEQ multiplex PCR; TCRdb stores just in-frame clones and leaves some out. The sample comprises 70,000 to 85,000 clones, 94% of which are singletons, and 1.5% to 2% rests with the top ten. This chain links TRBV27 with TRBJ2-3; TRBD1 aligns across 7 bases. The clonotype originates from a young woman in good health and CMV-seropositive. Specimen: PBMCs. CDR3 nucleotide sequence: TGTGCCAGCAGACCACAGGGGAGCACAGATACGCAGTATTTT. Translated: CASRPQGSTDTQYF.